The source of this T cell receptor beta chain is a study of cytomegalovirus exposure and HLA in healthy donors. Study-wide background: In an earlier analysis, approximately 120 million unique TCR beta sequences were found from 150 million to 200 million T cells. Unique TCRs numbering approximately 80 million, obtained from HLA-typed donors, made up an early data release. Study observations and caveats: The study found most TCR sequences rare, yet found some public TCRs in many donors.

With 60 Vbeta and 13 Jbeta primers, the PCR was carried out. Using immunoSEQ multiplex PCR, the repertoire was profiled, and TCRdb retains in-frame clones only, with some absent. The sample includes some 60,000 clones, about 84% of them seen just once. V lost 5 bases to trimming and J lost 0 bases; unmatched junction nucleotides: 8. Germline CDR1 and CDR2: SGHAT and FQNNGV. The CDR3 totals 18 residues. Of note for this clone: Its antigen is not identified.

This TCR derives from a male donor in good health and CMV-seronegative. This chain connects TRBV11-2 to TRBJ2-5, with 14 positions matching TRBD2. What was sequenced was PBMCs. CDR3 nucleotide sequence: TGTGCCAGCAGCCTCGGGACTAGCGGGGGTGGGTACCAAGAGACCCAGTACTTC. It translates to CASSLGTSGGGYQETQYF.